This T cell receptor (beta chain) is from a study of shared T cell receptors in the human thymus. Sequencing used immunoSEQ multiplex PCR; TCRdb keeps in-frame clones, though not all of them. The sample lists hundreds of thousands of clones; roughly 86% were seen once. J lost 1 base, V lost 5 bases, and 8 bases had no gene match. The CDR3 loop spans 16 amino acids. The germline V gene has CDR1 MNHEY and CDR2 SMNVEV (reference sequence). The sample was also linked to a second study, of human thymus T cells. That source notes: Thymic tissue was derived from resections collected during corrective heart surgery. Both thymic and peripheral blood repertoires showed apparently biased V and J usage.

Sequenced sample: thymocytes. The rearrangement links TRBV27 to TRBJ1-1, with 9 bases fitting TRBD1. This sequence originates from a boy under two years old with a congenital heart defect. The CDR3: CASSPWTGVKNTEAFF. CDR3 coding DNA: TGTGCCAGCAGTCCTTGGACAGGGGTGAAGAACACTGAAGCTTTCTTT.